The sequence of this TCR beta chain was determined in a study of T cell responses to AZD1222 COVID-19 vaccine. Points from the study as a whole: Unmutated regions of variants are reportedly targeted by nearly half of spike-specific TCRs. After two AZD1222 doses, spike-specific TCR breadth and depth rose versus day 0.

Using immunoSEQ multiplex PCR, the repertoire was profiled, and TCRdb retains in-frame clones only, with some absent. The sample consists of over 100,000 clones, about 89% of them appearing once. Timing groups of about 4 and about 12 weeks for second doses were pooled. Remarks on this clone: Its specificity is not known.

Trimming cost V 4 bases and J 8 bases; bases outside gene matches: 6. The CDR3 covers 14 residues. Looked up from germline, CDR1 is SGHTA and CDR2 is FQGNSA. This TCR was recovered from an adult who received the AZD1222 COVID-19 vaccine. Sample: peripheral blood, taken 28 days after the second AZD1222 dose. The chain carries TRBV7-2 and TRBJ2-1, with 9 bases fitting TRBD2. This CDR3 is CASSSGTSRDEQFF. CDR3 bases: TGTGCCAGCAGCTCCGGGACTAGCAGGGATGAGCAGTTCTTC.